This TCR beta chain was identified during a study of technical replicates of blood from a handful of donors. The CDR3 is 17 amino acids. Using immunoSEQ multiplex PCR, the repertoire was profiled, and TCRdb retains in-frame clones only, with some absent. The repertoire includes roughly 66,000 clones, approximately 83% of them detected once, and 4.5% to 6% sits in the top ten. The rearrangement links TRBV21-1 to TRBJ2-2; the table calls TRBD1, which could not be checked here. TRBV21-1 is noted as a pseudogene. What was sequenced was PBMCs. This TCR was sampled from a human donor in good health. Some clones in this sample may be carry-over from other donors' samples. CDR3 residues: CASSKYRQGENTGELFF. For the CDR3, the DNA is TGTGCCAGCAGCAAATATCGACAGGGGGAGAACACCGGGGAGCTGTTTTTT.